This TCR beta chain was obtained from a study of blood T cell repertoires in COVID-19. Produced via immunoSEQ multiplex PCR; TCRdb's table is partial and in-frame only. This sample yields over 200,000 clones, of which around 84% are seen a single time; around a tenth belongs to the top ten. The V and J ends lost 8 bases and 1 base, in that order; junction bases with no gene match: 5. The CDR3 contains 14 residues. Germline loops: CDR1 SGHAT, CDR2 FQNNGV. Sequenced input: peripheral blood. The sequence came from a man in his fifties with COVID-19, enrolled during active disease. The rearrangement uses TRBV11-2 and TRBJ2-7, with 10 positions matching TRBD1. The CDR3: CASSVGQGSYEQYF. The DNA for the CDR3 is TGTGCCAGCTCAGTGGGACAGGGGTCCTACGAGCAGTACTTC.